Each of the 32 T cell receptor beta chains below was sequenced from the same sample in a study of T cells after yellow fever vaccination. TCRdb called the 5' RACE reads again in MiXCR, with one record for every CDR3 protein. Counted here are 500,000 to 650,000 distinct CDR3 sequences, about 12% occurring once; the ten biggest clones make up about 15%. The material sequenced was PBMCs, taken on the day of the yellow fever booster vaccination. The receptors derive from a man aged 25 to 40 who received the YFV17D yellow fever vaccine.

This clonotype has only a few counts. As DNA, the CDR3 is TGTGCCAGCAGCGACGGACTAGCACCTAACTACGAGCAGTACTTC. This sequence encodes CASSDGLAPNYEQYF. This chain links TRBV7-9 with TRBJ2-7, with 8 bases matching TRBD2. The CDR3 contains 15 residues. The ends lost 5 bases at V and 3 bases at J; junction bases unmatched: 9. Germline lookup yields CDR1 SEHNR and CDR2 FQNEAQ (reference sequence).

Only a few counts were recorded for this clonotype. Here the CDR3 DNA reads TGCGCCAGCAGCTTAGGTTCGGCCAATCAGCCCCAGCATTTT. Protein sequence: CASSLGSANQPQHF. The chain uses TRBV5-1 and TRBJ1-5, with D unresolved. Germline V lookup: CDR1 SGHRS, CDR2 YFSETQ. CDR3 length equals 14 residues. The V end lost 2 bases, the J end lost 3 bases, and 9 bases lay between the germline ends.

The chain employs TRBV20-1 and TRBJ2-4; unclear D gene. With 3 bases removed from V and 0 bases from J, the gap between germline ends came to 9 bases. CDR1 DFQATT and CDR2 SNEGSKA come from the germline V gene (reference sequence). This CDR3 is 14 amino acids long. Here the CDR3 DNA reads TGCAGTGCTAGCGAACAGCTAGCCAAAAACATTCAGTACTTC. The encoded protein is CSASEQLAKNIQYF.

This clonotype has a handful of counts. The CDR3 DNA reads TGTGCCTGGAACAGGGGGTACGAGCAGTACTTC. Translation: CAWNRGYEQYF. V is TRBV30 and J is TRBJ2-7; 8 bases are a match to TRBD1. Germline V gene lookup returns CDR1 GTSNPN and CDR2 SVGIG (reference sequence). The CDR3 covers 11 residues. V lost 4 bases and J lost 4; bases outside the gene matches: 0.

This clonotype was observed a few times. The chain joins TRBV4-3 to TRBJ1-1, with D possibly being TRBD1 (5 bases). Trimming removed 0 bases at V and 7 bases at J, with 15 bases between. Germline V CDR1 and CDR2: LGHNA, YSLEER. This CDR3 is 15 amino acids long. For the CDR3, the DNA is TGCGCCAGCAGCCAAGAGGGGGGGGTTGAAAATGAAGCTTTCTTT. Translation: CASSQEGGVENEAFF.

The V gene is TRBV6-5, the J gene TRBJ2-7; D remains unclear. CDR1 and CDR2 (germline): MNHEY, SVGAGI. The V end lost 4 bases, the J end lost 1 base, and 11 bases lay between the germline ends. The CDR3 is 14 amino acids. CDR3 amino acids: CASSFAGFSYEQYF. CDR3 in DNA: TGTGCCAGCAGTTTCGCCGGGTTTTCCTACGAGCAGTACTTC.

This clonotype was seen ten or more times. This chain connects TRBV5-1 to TRBJ2-7; TRBD2 matches 10 bases. CDR1 is SGHRS, CDR2 YFSETQ, per germline. V gave up 4 bases and J gave up 9 bases; unmatched junction bases: 7. CDR3 size: 13 residues. The CDR3 bases are TGCGCCAGCAGCCGGCTAGCGGGAGATTCGCAGTACTTC. It translates to CASSRLAGDSQYF. The full variable domain, rest sourced from reference TRBV5-1 and TRBJ2-7, is KAGVTQTPRYLIKTRGQQVTLSCSPISGHRSVSWYQQTPGQGLQFLFEYFSETQRNKGNFPGRFSGRQFSNSRSEMNVSTLELGDSALYLCASSRLAGDSQYFGPGTRLTVT.

The genes are TRBV9 and TRBJ2-1, with a weak D call TRBD2 (5 bases). Germline values: CDR1 SGDLS, CDR2 YYNGEE. The germline V and J ends were trimmed by 0 bases and 3 bases, with 13 bases remaining between them. The CDR3 loop spans 16 amino acids. In nucleotides, the CDR3 is TGTGCCAGCAGCGTAGCTGGGCTAACTAGCTACAATGAGCAGTTCTTC. Protein: CASSVAGLTSYNEQFF.

The chain joins TRBV5-1 to TRBJ1-1; 8 positions agree with TRBD1. In germline, CDR1 is SGHRS, CDR2 YFSETQ. With 7 bases clipped from V and 3 bases from J, the junction kept 5 bases outside the gene matches. This CDR3 comprises 13 residues. CDR3 in amino acids: CASAMTGDTEAFF. Written as DNA, the CDR3 is TGCGCCAGCGCAATGACAGGGGACACTGAAGCTTTCTTT.

With respect to this clonotype: One end of the junction varies from germline; a read error may be responsible. The J gene is TRBJ2-5, the V gene TRBV7-7; a weak D match, TRBD2 (5 bases). The CDR3 runs 15 residues. CDR1 is SSHAT, CDR2 FNYEAQ, per germline (reference sequence). Here the CDR3 DNA reads TGTGCTAGCAGCTTAGCCGGAGGAAGGCTGGAGACCCAGTACTTC. It encodes CASSLAGGRLETQYF.

This sequence joins TRBV12-3 or TRBV12-4 and TRBJ2-2; 9 nucleotides match TRBD1. J gave up 8 bases and V 6 bases, and 7 bases lay outside the gene matches. The CDR3 runs 14 residues. The CDR3 region is CASSQGQGFGELFF. Here the CDR3 DNA reads TGTGCCAGCAGCCAGGGACAGGGTTTTGGGGAGCTGTTTTTT.

This clonotype has only one observation. This chain uses TRBV5-1 with TRBJ2-7; the D gene is possibly TRBD2 (6 bases). From germline, CDR1 is SGHRS and CDR2 YFSETQ. The CDR3 is 16 amino acids. The germline V and J ends were trimmed by 2 bases and 2 bases, with 17 bases remaining between them. In DNA, the CDR3 is TGCGCCAGCAGCTTTTCCCCCCGGGAGCCCGCCTACGAGCAGTACTTC. The encoded protein is CASSFSPREPAYEQYF.

The rearrangement links TRBV20-1 to TRBJ2-7; D is perhaps TRBD2 (6 bases). CDR1 is DFQATT and CDR2 is SNEGSKA in the germline V gene (reference sequence). V lost 7 bases, J lost 3 bases, and 28 bases lay in between. The CDR3 covers 17 residues. The CDR3 is CSVPGLRLKFPYYEQYF. CDR3 bases: TGCAGTGTGCCGGGACTCCGACTTAAGTTCCCTTACTACGAGCAGTACTTC.

The chain carries TRBV12-3 or TRBV12-4 and TRBJ2-1, with TRBD1 matching 8 bases. V gave up 8 bases and J gave up 8 bases; unmatched junction bases: 11. The CDR3 sequence is 14 residues long. The CDR3 DNA reads as TGTGCCAGCTCAACCGGACAGGGCTGGTATGAGCAGTTCTTC. It is translated as CASSTGQGWYEQFF.

This rearrangement joins TRBV20-1 to TRBJ1-5, with D perhaps matching TRBD1 (5 bases). Germline CDR1 and CDR2: DFQATT and SNEGSKA (reference sequence). The CDR3 consists of 11 residues. Trimming cost V 3 bases and J 11 bases, with 11 bases left between them. CDR3 sequence: CSARAGGAQHF. CDR3 in DNA: TGCAGTGCTAGGGCTGGGGGGGCCCAGCATTTT.

The rearrangement uses TRBV24-1 and TRBJ2-1, with a possible D match to TRBD1 (6 bases). Germline V lookup: CDR1 KGHDR, CDR2 SFDVKD. Trimming shortened V by 3 bases and J by 5 bases, and 13 bases separated the two germline ends. There are 15 residues in the CDR3. DNA of the CDR3: TGTGCCACCAGTGATCCGAGGTCAGGGGACAATGAGCAGTTCTTC. Residues: CATSDPRSGDNEQFF.

The rearrangement uses TRBV5-1 and TRBJ1-2; no clear D gene. V gave up 4 bases and J gave up 4 bases, with 20 bases separating them. In germline, CDR1 is SGHRS, CDR2 YFSETQ. This CDR3 has 16 amino acids. CDR3 sequence reads: CASSRMVAEFVYGYTF. DNA for the CDR3: TGCGCCAGCAGCAGAATGGTCGCGGAATTTGTCTATGGCTACACCTTC.

J is TRBJ2-1 and V is TRBV20-1; no definite D call. The CDR3 has 14 amino acids. V lost 5 bases and J 6 bases, leaving 17 bases between the germline ends. Germline V gives CDR1 DFQATT, CDR2 SNEGSKA (reference sequence). DNA of the CDR3: TGCAGTGCTCGACACTTAGGGTCACGCAATGAGCAGTTCTTC. Residues: CSARHLGSRNEQFF.

This rearrangement joins TRBV12-3 or TRBV12-4 to TRBJ2-1; a weak D match, TRBD2 (6 bases). There are 13 residues in the CDR3. Trimming removed 4 bases at V and 5 bases at J, with 9 bases between. Written as DNA, the CDR3 is TGTGCCAGCAGTTCCCGGGGGAACAATGAGCAGTTCTTC. Amino acid sequence: CASSSRGNNEQFF.

The chain is built from TRBV25-1 and TRBJ2-1, with 8 bases fitting TRBD2. J was trimmed by 9 bases and V by 5 bases; bases with no gene match: 9. CDR3 length: 14 residues. Germline loops: CDR1 MGHDK, CDR2 SYGVNS. This CDR3 reads CASSRLAGRSEQFF. In DNA, the CDR3 is TGTGCCAGCAGTAGATTAGCGGGAAGGAGTGAGCAGTTCTTC.

This clonotype was seen a few times. The gene calls are TRBV10-3 and TRBJ2-1; D tentatively reads TRBD1 or TRBD2 (6 bases each). The CDR3 covers 16 residues. CDR1 is ENHRY, CDR2 SYGVKD, per germline. The germline V and J ends were trimmed by 0 bases and 3 bases, with 12 bases remaining between them. CDR3 nucleotides: TGTGCCATCAGTGAGTCAACCAAGGGGGGCTACAATGAGCAGTTCTTC. Protein product: CAISESTKGGYNEQFF.

The chain employs TRBV7-2 and TRBJ1-1; D is ambiguous. The V end lost 3 bases, the J end lost 4 bases, and 9 bases lay between the germline ends. The CDR3 is made up of 13 amino acids. Germline assignment: CDR1 SGHTA and CDR2 FQGNSA. This CDR3 reads CASSFSWGTEAFF. CDR3 DNA: TGTGCCAGCAGCTTCAGCTGGGGCACTGAAGCTTTCTTT.

This clonotype was seen only a few times. J is TRBJ1-5 and V is TRBV7-9, with D maybe TRBD1 (5 bases). The CDR3 has 15 amino acids. Trimming cost V 5 bases and J 3 bases, with 14 bases left between them. Germline V lookup: CDR1 SEHNR, CDR2 FQNEAQ (reference sequence). DNA of the CDR3: TGTGCCAGCAGCCCCGGGGGGAGTTACAATCAGCCCCAGCATTTT. This translates into CASSPGGSYNQPQHF.

This clonotype was counted a few times. The V gene is TRBV18, the J gene TRBJ2-1, with TRBD2 matching 9 bases. V was clipped by 4 bases and J by 1 base; unmatched bases: 5. Germline-derived CDR1 and CDR2 are KGHSH and LQKENI. The CDR3 extends over 16 amino acids. The CDR3 sequence is CASSHPGLASYNEQFF. In nucleotides, the CDR3 is TGTGCCAGCTCACATCCGGGACTAGCTTCCTACAATGAGCAGTTCTTC.

The CDR3 loop is CASRPGQGINEQYF. In DNA form, the CDR3 reads TGTGCCAGCAGACCGGGACAGGGGATCAACGAGCAGTACTTC. The genes are TRBV2 and TRBJ2-7; the match to TRBD1 covers 10 bases. CDR3 length: 14 residues. CDR1 is SNHLY, CDR2 FYNNEI, per germline. Germline trimming cut 6 bases from V and 5 bases from J; bases unmatched to any gene: 7.

The J gene is TRBJ2-1, the V gene TRBV6-2 or TRBV6-3, with 8 positions matching TRBD2. The V gene end was trimmed by 0 bases and the J gene end by 2 bases; junction bases not matched to a gene: 12. Germline loops: CDR1 MNHEY, CDR2 SVGEGT. The length of the CDR3 is 19 residues. The CDR3 DNA is TGTGCCAGCAGTTACTCGGGGGACCGCGGTAGCGGGACCTACAATGAGCAGTTCTTC. Protein: CASSYSGDRGSGTYNEQFF.

The V gene is TRBV7-8, the J gene TRBJ2-7; D gene uncertain. Germline V gene data show CDR1 as SGHVS and CDR2 as FQNEAQ. The CDR3 is 14 residues long. V lost 5 bases and J lost 0, with 11 bases in between. The CDR3, as DNA: TGTGCCAGCAGCGCTCGGGCCTACTCCTACGAGCAGTACTTC. It translates to CASSARAYSYEQYF. The full variable domain, its missing parts supplied by reference TRBV7-8 and TRBJ2-7, is GAGVSQSPRYKVAKRGQDVALRCDPISGHVSLFWYQQALGQGPEFLTYFQNEAQLDKSGLPSDRFFAERPEGSVSTLKIQRTQQEDSAVYLCASSARAYSYEQYFGPGTRLTVT.

The chain has TRBV20-1 and TRBJ2-5; possible D gene TRBD2, 5 bases. Germline CDR1 DFQATT, CDR2 SNEGSKA (reference sequence). CDR3 length: 11 amino acids. Trimming removed 6 bases at V and 6 bases at J, with 11 bases between. The CDR3 DNA reads as TGCAGTGCCGGCTCGGGGAAGACCCAGTACTTC. It specifies CSAGSGKTQYF.

The rearrangement uses TRBV6-1 and TRBJ2-7; 7 nucleotides line up with TRBD1. CDR3 length: 15 amino acids. Germline lookup yields CDR1 MNHNS and CDR2 SASEGT. V lost 4 bases and J lost 5; bases outside the gene matches: 11. This CDR3 reads CASSVSTGVRDEQYF. The DNA for the CDR3 is TGTGCCAGCAGTGTTTCTACAGGGGTCCGGGACGAGCAGTACTTC.

The chain has TRBV24-1 and TRBJ2-2; a possible D gene is TRBD2 (5 bases). CDR3 length: 13 amino acids. V shed 7 bases and J shed 7 bases, with 12 bases lying between them. Germline loops: CDR1 KGHDR, CDR2 SFDVKD. Here the CDR3 reads CATSVQEDGELFF. CDR3 DNA: TGTGCCACCAGCGTTCAGGAGGACGGGGAGCTGTTTTTT.

This sequence joins TRBV20-1 and TRBJ1-2, with D tentatively TRBD1 (5 bases). Germline assignment: CDR1 DFQATT and CDR2 SNEGSKA (reference sequence). The CDR3 is 14 amino acids. V was shortened by 3 bases and J by 3 bases, with 14 bases between the two germline ends. For the CDR3, the DNA is TGCAGTGCTAGTCAGCCTGGGGGTTACTATGGCTACACCTTC. Amino acids: CSASQPGGYYGYTF.

The rearrangement uses TRBV19 and TRBJ2-2; 7 nucleotides line up with TRBD2. The ends lost 6 bases at V and 2 bases at J; junction bases unmatched: 3. Germline CDR1 and CDR2: LNHDA and SQIVND (reference sequence). This CDR3 is built from 14 residues. CDR3 DNA: TGTGCCAGTAGGGCGGGGGATAACACCGGGGAGCTGTTTTTT. Translation gives CASRAGDNTGELFF.